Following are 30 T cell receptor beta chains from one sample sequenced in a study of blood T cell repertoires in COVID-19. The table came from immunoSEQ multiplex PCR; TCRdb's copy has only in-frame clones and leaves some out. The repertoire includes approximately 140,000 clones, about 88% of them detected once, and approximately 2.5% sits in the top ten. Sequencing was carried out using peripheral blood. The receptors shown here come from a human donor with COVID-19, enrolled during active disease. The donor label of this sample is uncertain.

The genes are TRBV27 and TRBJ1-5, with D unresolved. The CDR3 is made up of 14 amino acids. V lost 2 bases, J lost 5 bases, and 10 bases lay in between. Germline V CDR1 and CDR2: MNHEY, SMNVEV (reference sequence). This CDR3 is CASSLRGGDQPQHF. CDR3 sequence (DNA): TGTGCCAGCAGTTTACGGGGTGGCGATCAGCCCCAGCATTTT.

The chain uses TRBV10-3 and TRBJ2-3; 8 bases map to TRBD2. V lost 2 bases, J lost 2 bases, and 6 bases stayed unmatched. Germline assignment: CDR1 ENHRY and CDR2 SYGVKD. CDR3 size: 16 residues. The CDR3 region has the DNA TGTGCCATCAGTGAGGGGGCTAGCGGGCTCACAGATACGCAGTATTTT. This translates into CAISEGASGLTDTQYF.

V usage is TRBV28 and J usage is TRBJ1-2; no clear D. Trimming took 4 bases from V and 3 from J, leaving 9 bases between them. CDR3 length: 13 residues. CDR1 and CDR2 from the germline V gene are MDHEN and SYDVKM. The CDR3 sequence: CASSSVGYYGYTF. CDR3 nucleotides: TGTGCCAGCAGTTCGGTCGGTTACTATGGCTACACCTTC.

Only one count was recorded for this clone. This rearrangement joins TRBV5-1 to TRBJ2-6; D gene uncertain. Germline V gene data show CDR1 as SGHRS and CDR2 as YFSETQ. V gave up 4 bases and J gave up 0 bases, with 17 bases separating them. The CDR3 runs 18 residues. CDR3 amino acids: CASSLQVVPSSGANVLTF. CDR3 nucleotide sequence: TGCGCCAGCAGCCTTCAGGTGGTCCCGAGCTCTGGGGCCAACGTCCTGACTTTC.

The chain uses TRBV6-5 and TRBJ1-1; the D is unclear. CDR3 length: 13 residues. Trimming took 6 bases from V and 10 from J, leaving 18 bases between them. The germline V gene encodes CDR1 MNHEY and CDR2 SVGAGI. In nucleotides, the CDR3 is TGTGCCAGCAGCCCAGGCCCTGGGCTGGTAGCTTTCTTT. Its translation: CASSPGPGLVAFF.

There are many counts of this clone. CDR3 amino acids: CASKLAENSNQPQHF. The DNA for the CDR3 is TGTGCCAGTAAACTCGCGGAGAATAGCAATCAGCCCCAGCATTTT. The rearrangement links TRBV19 to TRBJ1-5; D uncertain. The CDR3 spans 15 residues. Deletions cut 7 bases from V and 0 bases from J, with 13 bases between. The germline CDR1 and CDR2 sequences are LNHDA and SQIVND (reference sequence).

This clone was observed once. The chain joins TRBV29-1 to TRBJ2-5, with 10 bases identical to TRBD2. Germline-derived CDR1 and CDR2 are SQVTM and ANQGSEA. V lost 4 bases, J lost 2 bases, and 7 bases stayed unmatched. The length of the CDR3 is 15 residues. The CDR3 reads CSVVRLAGSQETQYF. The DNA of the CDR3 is TGCAGCGTTGTAAGACTAGCGGGCTCGCAAGAGACCCAGTACTTC.

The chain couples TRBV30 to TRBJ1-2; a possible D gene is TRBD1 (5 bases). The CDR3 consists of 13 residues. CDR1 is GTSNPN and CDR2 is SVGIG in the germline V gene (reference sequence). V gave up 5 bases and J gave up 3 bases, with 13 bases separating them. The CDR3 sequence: CAWQQVAHYGYTF. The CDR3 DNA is TGTGCCTGGCAACAGGTCGCGCACTATGGCTACACCTTC.

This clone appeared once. The CDR3 DNA reads TGTGCCAGCAGCGTAGGTGATTCGGACAGTGAAGCTTTCTTT. It codes for CASSVGDSDSEAFF. This chain uses TRBV9 with TRBJ1-1; D is possibly TRBD1 (6 bases). Trimming took off 0 bases at V and 7 bases at J, with 13 bases between the two ends. This CDR3 region has 14 residues. Germline V gives CDR1 SGDLS, CDR2 YYNGEE.

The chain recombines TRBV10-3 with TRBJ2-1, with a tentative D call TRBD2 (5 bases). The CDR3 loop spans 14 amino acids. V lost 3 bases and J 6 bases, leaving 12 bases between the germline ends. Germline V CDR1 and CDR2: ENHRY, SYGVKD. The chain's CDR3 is CAISDPVEGNEQFF. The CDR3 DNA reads TGTGCCATCAGTGACCCCGTCGAGGGCAATGAGCAGTTCTTC.

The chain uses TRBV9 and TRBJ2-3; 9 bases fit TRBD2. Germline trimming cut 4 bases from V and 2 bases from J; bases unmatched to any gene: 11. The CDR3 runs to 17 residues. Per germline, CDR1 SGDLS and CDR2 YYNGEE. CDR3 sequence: CASSWGPTSGPTDTQYF. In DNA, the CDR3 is TGTGCCAGCAGCTGGGGGCCCACTAGCGGGCCCACAGATACGCAGTATTTT.

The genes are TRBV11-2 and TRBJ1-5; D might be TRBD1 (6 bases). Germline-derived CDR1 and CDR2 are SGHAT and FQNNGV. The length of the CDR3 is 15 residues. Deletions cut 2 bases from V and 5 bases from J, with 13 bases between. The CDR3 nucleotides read TGTGCCAGCAGCTTACTCGGACAGATTGATCAGCCCCAGCATTTT. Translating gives CASSLLGQIDQPQHF.

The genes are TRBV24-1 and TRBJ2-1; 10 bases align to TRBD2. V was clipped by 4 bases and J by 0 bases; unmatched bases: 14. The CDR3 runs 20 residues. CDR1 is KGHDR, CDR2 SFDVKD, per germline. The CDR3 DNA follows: TGTGCCACCAGTGAGGGTCAGAGACTAGCGGGCGGTAGCTCCTACAATGAGCAGTTCTTC. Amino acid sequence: CATSEGQRLAGGSSYNEQFF.

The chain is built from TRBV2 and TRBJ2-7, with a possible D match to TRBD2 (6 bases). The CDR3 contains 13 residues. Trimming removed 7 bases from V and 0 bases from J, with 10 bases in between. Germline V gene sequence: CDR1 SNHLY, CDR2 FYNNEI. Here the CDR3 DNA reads TGTGCCAGCAACGTGGGAGGCTCCTACGAGCAGTACTTC. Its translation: CASNVGGSYEQYF. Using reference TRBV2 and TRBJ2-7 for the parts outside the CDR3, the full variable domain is EPEVTQTPSHQVTQMGQEVILRCVPISNHLYFYWYRQILGQKVEFLVSFYNNEISEKSEIFDDQFSVERPDGSNFTLKIRSTKLEDSAMYFCASNVGGSYEQYFGPGTRLTVT.

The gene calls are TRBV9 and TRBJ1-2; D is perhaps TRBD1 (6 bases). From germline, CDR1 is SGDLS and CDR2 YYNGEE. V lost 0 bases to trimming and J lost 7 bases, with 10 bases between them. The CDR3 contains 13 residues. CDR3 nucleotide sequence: TGTGCCAGCAGCGTAGACGGCAGGGGTGGCTACACCTTC. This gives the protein CASSVDGRGGYTF.

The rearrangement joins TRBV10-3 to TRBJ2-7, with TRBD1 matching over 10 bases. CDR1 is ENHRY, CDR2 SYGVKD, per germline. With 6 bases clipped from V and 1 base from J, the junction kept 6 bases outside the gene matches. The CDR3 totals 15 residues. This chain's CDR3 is CAIRATGGMSYEQYF. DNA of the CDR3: TGTGCCATCAGAGCGACAGGGGGCATGTCCTACGAGCAGTACTTC.

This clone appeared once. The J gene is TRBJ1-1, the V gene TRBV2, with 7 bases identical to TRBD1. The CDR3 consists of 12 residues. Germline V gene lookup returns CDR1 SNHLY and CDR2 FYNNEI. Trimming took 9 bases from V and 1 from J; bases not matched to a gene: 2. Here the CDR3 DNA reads TGTGCCAGGGGGGACAGGAACACTGAAGCTTTCTTT. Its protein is CARGDRNTEAFF.

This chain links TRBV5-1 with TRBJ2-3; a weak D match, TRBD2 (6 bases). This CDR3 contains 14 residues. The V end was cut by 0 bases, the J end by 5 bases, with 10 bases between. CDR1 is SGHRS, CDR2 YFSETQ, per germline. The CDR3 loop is CASSLVTRGDTQYF. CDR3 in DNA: TGCGCCAGCAGCTTGGTGACGCGGGGAGATACGCAGTATTTT.

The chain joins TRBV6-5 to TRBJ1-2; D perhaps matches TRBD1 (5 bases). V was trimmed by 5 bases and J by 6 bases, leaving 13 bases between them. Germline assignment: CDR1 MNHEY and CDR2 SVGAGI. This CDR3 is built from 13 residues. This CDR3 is CASSPDSLNGYTF. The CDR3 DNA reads TGTGCCAGCAGTCCTGACAGTCTGAATGGCTACACCTTC.

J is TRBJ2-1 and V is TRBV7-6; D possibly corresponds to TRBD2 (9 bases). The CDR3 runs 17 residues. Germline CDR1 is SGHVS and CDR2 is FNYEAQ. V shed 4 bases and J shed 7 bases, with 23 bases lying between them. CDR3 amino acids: CASSSAGGGRGLNEQFF. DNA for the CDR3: TGTGCCAGCAGCTCAGCGGGGGGAGGCAGGGGGCTAAATGAGCAGTTCTTC. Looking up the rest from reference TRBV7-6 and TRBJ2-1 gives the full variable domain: GAGVSQSPRYKVTKRGQDVALRCDPISGHVSLYWYRQALGQGPEFLTYFNYEAQQDKSGLPNDRFSAERPEGSISTLTIQRTEQRDSAMYRCASSSAGGGRGLNEQFFGPGTRLTVL.

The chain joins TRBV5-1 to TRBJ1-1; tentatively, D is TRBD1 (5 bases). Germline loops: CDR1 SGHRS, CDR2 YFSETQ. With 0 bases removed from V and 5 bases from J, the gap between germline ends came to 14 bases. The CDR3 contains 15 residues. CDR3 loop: CASSLARGGRTEAFF. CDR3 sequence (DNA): TGCGCCAGCAGCTTGGCCCGCGGGGGGAGAACTGAAGCTTTCTTT.

The CDR3 sequence is CASSLASTLTTYEQYF. CDR3 DNA: TGTGCCAGCAGCTTGGCTTCAACACTCACTACCTACGAGCAGTACTTC. J is TRBJ2-7 and V is TRBV5-5; no definite D call. CDR1 is SGHKS and CDR2 is YYEKEE in the germline V gene (reference sequence). V was clipped by 0 bases and J by 2 bases, with 15 bases between them. The CDR3 is 16 amino acids. Full variable domain (rest looked up from reference TRBV5-5 and TRBJ2-7): DAGVTQSPTHLIKTRGQQVTLRCSPISGHKSVSWYQQVLGQGPQFIFQYYEKEERGRGNFPDRFSARQFPNYSSELNVNALLLGDSALYLCASSLASTLTTYEQYFGPGTRLTVT.

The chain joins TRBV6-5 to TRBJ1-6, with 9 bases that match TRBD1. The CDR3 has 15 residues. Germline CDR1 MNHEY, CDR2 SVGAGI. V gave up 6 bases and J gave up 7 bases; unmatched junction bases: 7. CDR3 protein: CASRISGTGNSPLHF. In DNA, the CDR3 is TGTGCCAGCAGGATCTCCGGGACAGGGAATTCACCCCTCCACTTT.

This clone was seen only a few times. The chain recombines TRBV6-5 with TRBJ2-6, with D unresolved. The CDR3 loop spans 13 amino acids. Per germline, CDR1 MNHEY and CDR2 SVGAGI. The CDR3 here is CATYKSGANVLTF. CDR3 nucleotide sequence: TGTGCGACATACAAGTCGGGGGCCAACGTCCTGACTTTC.

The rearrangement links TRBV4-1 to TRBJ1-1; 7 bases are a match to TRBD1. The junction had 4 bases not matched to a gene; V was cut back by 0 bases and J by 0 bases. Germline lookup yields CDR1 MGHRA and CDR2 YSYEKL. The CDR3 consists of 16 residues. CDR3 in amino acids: CASSQDQGVMNTEAFF. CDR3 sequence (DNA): TGCGCCAGCAGCCAAGATCAGGGGGTCATGAACACTGAAGCTTTCTTT.

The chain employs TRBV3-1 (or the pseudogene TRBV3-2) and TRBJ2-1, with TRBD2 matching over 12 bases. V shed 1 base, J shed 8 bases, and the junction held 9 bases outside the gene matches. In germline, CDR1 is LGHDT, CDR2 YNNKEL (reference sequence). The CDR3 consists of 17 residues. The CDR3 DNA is TGTGCCAGCAGCCAAGGTAGCGGACTAGCGGGGTATGATGAGCAGTTCTTC. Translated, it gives CASSQGSGLAGYDEQFF.

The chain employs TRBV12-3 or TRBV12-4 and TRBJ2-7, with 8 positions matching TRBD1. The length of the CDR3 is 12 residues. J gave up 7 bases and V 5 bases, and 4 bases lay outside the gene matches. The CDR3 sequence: CASSKTGVEQYF. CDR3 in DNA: TGTGCCAGCAGTAAGACAGGGGTTGAGCAGTACTTC.

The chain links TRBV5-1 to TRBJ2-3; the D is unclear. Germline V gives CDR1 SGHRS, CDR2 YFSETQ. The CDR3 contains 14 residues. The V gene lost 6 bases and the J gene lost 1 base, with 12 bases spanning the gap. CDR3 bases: TGCGCCAGCACGAGAGCCACCGGCACAGATACGCAGTATTTT. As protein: CASTRATGTDTQYF.

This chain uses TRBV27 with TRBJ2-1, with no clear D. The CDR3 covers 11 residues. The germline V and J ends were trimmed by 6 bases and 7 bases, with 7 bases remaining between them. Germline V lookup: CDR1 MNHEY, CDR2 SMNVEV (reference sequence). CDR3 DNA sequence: TGTGCCAGCAGACTTGGTAATGAGCAGTTCTTC. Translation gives CASRLGNEQFF.

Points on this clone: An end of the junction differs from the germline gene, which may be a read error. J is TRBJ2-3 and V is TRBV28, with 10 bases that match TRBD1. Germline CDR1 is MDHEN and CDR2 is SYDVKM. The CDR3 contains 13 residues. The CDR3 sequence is CASSLSDRTGGSF. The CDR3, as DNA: TGTGCCAGCAGTTTGTCGGACAGGACAGGGGGGAGTTTT.